This entry is about one T cell receptor beta chain. Antigen specificity is unknown. Expressed TCRB transcripts were sequenced because the isolated RNA had all been reverse transcribed beforehand. Measured with immunoSEQ multiplex PCR; TCRdb has only the in-frame clones, and not every one. This table holds hundreds of thousands of clones, around an eighth found once. This record belongs to a study of beta chain features in type 1 diabetes. Study-wide results and caveats: Sequencing of cDNA might inflate the share of cells that strongly express TCR.

Germline assignment: CDR1 SGHTA and CDR2 FQGNSA. The CDR3 is 15 amino acids. Losses at the gene ends were 2 bases for V and 3 bases for J; bases not matched to a gene: 6. The TCR comes from a middle-aged woman in good health. The genes are TRBV7-2 and TRBJ2-7; 8 bases are shared with TRBD2. Sequencing used naive CD4+ T cells from blood. Here the CDR3 reads CASSLRRGAGYEQYF. The CDR3 DNA reads as TGTGCCAGCAGCTTAAGGCGGGGGGCGGGCTACGAGCAGTACTTC.